Listed here are 19 T cell receptor beta chains from one sample, sequenced in a study of a mutant IDH1 vaccine in newly diagnosed glioma. Their antigens are not known. Time point given: week 23, last vaccination. Each vaccine dose was 300 ug of mutant IDH1 20-mer peptide, with topical imiquimod. The data were produced by immunoSEQ multiplex PCR, yet TCRdb's version contains in-frame clones alone and is incomplete. In the table there are 40,000 or so clones, roughly 80% of which are singletons. The sequencing used PBMCs, collected from a glioma patient whose treatment included an IDH1 peptide vaccine. These receptors all stem from a woman aged 18-29 years with glioma. Some clones in this sample may be carry-over from other donors' samples.

This chain links TRBV6-5 with TRBJ1-2; 8 bases are shared with TRBD1. V lost 6 bases, J lost 2 bases, and 2 bases stayed unmatched. Per the germline V gene, CDR1 is MNHEY and CDR2 is SVGAGI. This CDR3 is built from 13 residues. The CDR3 sequence: CASRGQANYGYTF. CDR3 sequence (DNA): TGTGCCAGCAGGGGACAGGCAAACTATGGCTACACCTTC.

This rearrangement joins TRBV4-2 to TRBJ1-3; maybe TRBD1 (5 bases). V lost 1 base and J 2 bases, leaving 15 bases between the germline ends. Per germline, CDR1 LGHNA and CDR2 YNFKEQ. The CDR3 has 17 amino acids. CDR3 in amino acids: CASSQAAGGSAGNTIYF. DNA of the CDR3: TGTGCCAGCAGCCAAGCGGCCGGGGGGAGCGCTGGAAACACCATATATTTT.

This clone was counted only a few times. The chain couples TRBV2 to TRBJ1-6, with D perhaps matching TRBD1 (6 bases). CDR1 and CDR2 (germline): SNHLY, FYNNEI. The CDR3 runs 12 residues. Trimming left V 6 bases short and J 16 bases short, with 16 bases between. The CDR3 protein is CASRGQSYELHF. As DNA, the CDR3 is TGTGCCAGCAGAGGACAGTCGTATGAGCTCCACTTT.

The V gene is TRBV9, the J gene TRBJ2-2, with D uncertain. V dropped 0 bases and J dropped 0 bases, with 9 bases sitting between them. The germline V gene encodes CDR1 SGDLS and CDR2 YYNGEE. The CDR3 covers 16 residues. The CDR3: CASSVAGGANTGELFF. In DNA form, the CDR3 reads TGTGCCAGCAGCGTAGCTGGCGGAGCGAACACCGGGGAGCTGTTTTTT. The variable domain in full, completed from reference TRBV9 and TRBJ2-2, reads DSGVTQTPKHLITATGQRVTLRCSPRSGDLSVYWYQQSLDQGLQFLIQYYNGEERAKGNILERFSAQQFPDLHSELNLSSLELGDSALYFCASSVAGGANTGELFFGEGSRLTVL.

The rearrangement links TRBV18 to TRBJ1-1; D is uncertain. From germline, CDR1 is KGHSH and CDR2 LQKENI. There are 12 residues in the CDR3. V gave up 6 bases and J gave up 4 bases, with 9 bases separating them. In DNA form, the CDR3 reads TGTGCCAGCTCCTTGAAGGGCACTGAAGCTTTCTTT. This encodes CASSLKGTEAFF.

The chain combines TRBV5-6 with TRBJ1-2, with TRBD1 matching 7 bases. Germline loops: CDR1 SGHDT, CDR2 YYEEEE. Trimming cost V 3 bases and J 0 bases; bases outside gene matches: 2. This CDR3 comprises 14 residues. CDR3 region: CASSSGTANYGYTF. In nucleotides, the CDR3 is TGTGCCAGCAGCTCCGGGACAGCTAACTATGGCTACACCTTC.

The V call is TRBV5-1, the J call TRBJ2-5; a possible D gene is TRBD2 (6 bases). V lost 2 bases and J 5 bases, leaving 13 bases between the germline ends. The CDR3 sequence is 14 residues long. Germline loops: CDR1 SGHRS, CDR2 YFSETQ. The CDR3 reads CASSFGGDGETQYF. The CDR3 bases are TGCGCCAGCAGCTTTGGAGGGGATGGGGAGACCCAGTACTTC. Based on the CDR3 plus reference TRBV5-1 and TRBJ2-5, the full variable domain is KAGVTQTPRYLIKTRGQQVTLSCSPISGHRSVSWYQQTPGQGLQFLFEYFSETQRNKGNFPGRFSGRQFSNSRSEMNVSTLELGDSALYLCASSFGGDGETQYFGPGTRLLVL.

For the CDR3, the DNA is TGTGCCAGCAGTTCCGACAGGAATAGCAATCAGCCCCAGCATTTT. Its protein product is CASSSDRNSNQPQHF. This chain connects TRBV6-5 to TRBJ1-5; the D gene is possibly TRBD1 (6 bases). Germline V lookup: CDR1 MNHEY, CDR2 SVGAGI. V was cut by 4 bases and J by 0 bases, with 10 bases left in between. This CDR3 region has 15 residues.

This clone showed up just a few times. The chain has TRBV6-1 and TRBJ1-5; D call uncertain. V lost 5 bases, J lost 7 bases, and 12 bases lay in between. The CDR3 covers 13 residues. Germline CDR1 MNHNS, CDR2 SASEGT. The CDR3 sequence: CASSHLGEQPQHF. The CDR3 nucleotides are TGTGCCAGCAGTCACCTTGGGGAACAGCCCCAGCATTTT.

This sequence joins TRBV6-1 and TRBJ2-6; D not resolved. Germline CDR1 is MNHNS and CDR2 is SASEGT. The CDR3 is 15 amino acids. V gave up 2 bases and J gave up 0 bases, with 5 bases separating them. Here the CDR3 reads CASSELNSGANVLTF. The CDR3 coding sequence is TGTGCCAGCAGTGAATTAAACTCTGGGGCCAACGTCCTGACTTTC.

Concerning this clone: The junction departs from germline at one end; a sequencing error may be responsible. The chain links TRBV9 to TRBJ2-7; TRBD1 matches at 9 bases. CDR1 is SGDLS, CDR2 YYNGEE, per germline. This CDR3 comprises 15 residues. Here the CDR3 reads CASSVGTGGSHEQYF. CDR3 coding DNA: TGTGCCAGCAGCGTAGGTACAGGGGGCTCCCACGAGCAGTACTTC.

The genes are TRBV6-1 and TRBJ1-3; D is possibly TRBD1 (5 bases). Trimming stripped 5 bases from V and 0 bases from J, with 8 bases between. This CDR3 spans 14 amino acids. Germline loops: CDR1 MNHNS, CDR2 SASEGT. CDR3 sequence (DNA): TGTGCCAGCAGTACAGGAGGCTCTGGAAACACCATATATTTT. Residues: CASSTGGSGNTIYF.

The chain is built from TRBV21-1 and TRBJ2-5; TRBD1 is the table's D call and was not checked against the DNA. TRBV21-1 is recorded as a pseudogene. CDR3 length: 16 amino acids. CDR3 loop: CASRPYPTGGGETQYF. Written as DNA, the CDR3 is TGTGCCAGCAGACCCTATCCTACAGGGGGTGGGGAGACCCAGTACTTC.

The chain recombines TRBV19 with TRBJ2-7; no definite D call. Germline V CDR1 and CDR2: LNHDA, SQIVND (reference sequence). The CDR3 extends over 14 amino acids. The germline V and J ends were trimmed by 0 bases and 3 bases, with 9 bases remaining between them. CDR3 region: CASSIDPTSYEQYF. The CDR3 DNA follows: TGTGCCAGTAGTATAGATCCGACAAGCTACGAGCAGTACTTC. Filled out from reference TRBV19 and TRBJ2-7, the complete variable domain reads DGGITQSPKYLFRKEGQNVTLSCEQNLNHDAMYWYRQDPGQGLRLIYYSQIVNDFQKGDIAEGYSVSREKKESFPLTVTSAQKNPTAFYLCASSIDPTSYEQYFGPGTRLTVT.

V gene TRBV5-1 combines with J gene TRBJ1-2, with 7 bases fitting TRBD1. CDR3 size: 16 residues. Per germline, CDR1 SGHRS and CDR2 YFSETQ. V lost 5 bases to trimming and J lost 6 bases; unmatched junction nucleotides: 16. CDR3 DNA: TGCGCCAGCAGACTAGCTTACAGGGGAGGAAAGAATGGCTACACCTTC. This encodes CASRLAYRGGKNGYTF.

The chain links TRBV19 to TRBJ1-2; D is perhaps TRBD1 (5 bases). CDR1 and CDR2 from the germline V gene are LNHDA and SQIVND (reference sequence). V was clipped by 3 bases and J by 8 bases, with 13 bases between them. This CDR3 is 13 amino acids long. Here the CDR3 reads CASSIGTPGGYTF. CDR3 coding DNA: TGTGCCAGTAGTATCGGGACGCCCGGGGGCTACACCTTC.

V usage is TRBV7-7 and J usage is TRBJ2-7; D uncertain. The CDR3 spans 14 residues. V was shortened by 2 bases and J by 0 bases, with 8 bases between the two germline ends. The germline V gene encodes CDR1 SSHAT and CDR2 FNYEAQ (reference sequence). The CDR3 protein is CASSLTDSSYEQYF. The CDR3 nucleotides read TGTGCCAGCAGCTTAACGGATTCCTCCTACGAGCAGTACTTC.

A note on this clone: Other DNA variants within this sample encode the same CDR3. The chain employs TRBV27 and TRBJ1-5; the D is unclear. This CDR3 spans 13 amino acids. The germline V and J ends were trimmed by 2 bases and 5 bases, with 7 bases remaining between them. From germline, CDR1 is MNHEY and CDR2 SMNVEV (reference sequence). Here the CDR3 DNA reads TGTGCCAGCAGTTTAGGGGTAGATCAGCCCCAGCATTTT. Translation: CASSLGVDQPQHF.

Points on this clone: Other DNA sequences within the sample encode an identical CDR3. The chain uses TRBV7-2 and TRBJ1-4; D call uncertain. The CDR3 contains 12 residues. V lost 5 bases and J lost 8, with 9 bases in between. Germline V gives CDR1 SGHTA, CDR2 FQGNSA. The CDR3 region has the DNA TGTGCCAGCAGCCCCGCTGGCGAAAAACTGTTTTTT. It translates to CASSPAGEKLFF. Full variable domain (outside the CDR3, taken from reference TRBV7-2 and TRBJ1-4): GAGVSQSPSNKVTEKGKDVELRCDPISGHTALYWYRQSLGQGLEFLIYFQGNSAPDKSGLPSDRFSAERTGGSVSTLTIQRTQQEDSAVYLCASSPAGEKLFFGSGTQLSVL.